The 15 T cell receptor beta chains below were found in one sample sequenced in a study of blood T cell repertoires in COVID-19. Some clones are missing from TCRdb's copy, which holds only in-frame ones; the method was immunoSEQ multiplex PCR. The sample has nearly 200,000 clones, 89% seen once. Sequencing was carried out using PBMCs or T cells enriched from blood (not recorded which). The receptor source for this set is a woman between 18 and 29 years old who had recovered from COVID-19.

CDR3 sequence (DNA): TGTGCCAGCAGTTTAGCGTTCACCGGGGAGCTGTTTTTT. Translated: CASSLAFTGELFF. The V call is TRBV2, the J call TRBJ2-2; TRBD2 might be the D (5 bases). The CDR3 contains 13 residues. The ends were cut back, 5 bases at V and 4 bases at J, with 8 bases in the middle. Looked up from germline, CDR1 is SNHLY and CDR2 is FYNNEI. The whole variable domain, filled in from reference TRBV2 and TRBJ2-2, reads EPEVTQTPSHQVTQMGQEVILRCVPISNHLYFYWYRQILGQKVEFLVSFYNNEISEKSEIFDDQFSVERPDGSNFTLKIRSTKLEDSAMYFCASSLAFTGELFFGEGSRLTVL.

The rearrangement links TRBV3-1 (or the pseudogene TRBV3-2) to TRBJ2-1; 8 bases are a match to TRBD2. Unmatched junction bases numbered 8, after V lost 3 bases and J lost 1 base. The CDR3 sequence is 17 residues long. Germline V gene data show CDR1 as LGHDT and CDR2 as YNNKEL (reference sequence). The CDR3 spells CASSQVLGGGSYNEQFF. The CDR3 DNA reads as TGTGCCAGCAGCCAGGTCCTCGGGGGGGGGTCCTACAATGAGCAGTTCTTC.

V is TRBV5-1 and J is TRBJ2-5; 14 bases line up with TRBD2. Germline-derived CDR1 and CDR2 are SGHRS and YFSETQ. Trimming removed 5 bases from V and 1 base from J; junction bases left unmatched: 10. The CDR3 has 18 amino acids. The CDR3 DNA reads TGCGCCAGCAGAGACGGACTAGCGGGGGGTAACCCCCAAGAGACCCAGTACTTC. Residues: CASRDGLAGGNPQETQYF.

The chain employs TRBV27 and TRBJ1-5, with 9 bases identical to TRBD1. V lost 6 bases and J lost 6; bases outside the gene matches: 9. CDR1 is MNHEY and CDR2 is SMNVEV in the germline V gene (reference sequence). This CDR3 is 15 amino acids long. CDR3 in DNA: TGTGCCAGCAGAAGGGGACAGGGAGAGGGTCAGCCCCAGCATTTT. Encoded protein: CASRRGQGEGQPQHF.

The rearrangement uses TRBV5-6 and TRBJ1-2, with 8 bases fitting TRBD1. The CDR3 runs 13 residues. Germline CDR1 and CDR2: SGHDT and YYEEEE. V lost 4 bases to trimming and J lost 6 bases; unmatched junction nucleotides: 5. DNA for the CDR3: TGTGCCAGCAGCCTACAGGGGGTAGATGGCTACACCTTC. Protein: CASSLQGVDGYTF. The full variable domain, in which reference TRBV5-6 and TRBJ1-2 provide the parts outside the CDR3, is DAGVTQSPTHLIKTRGQQVTLRCSPKSGHDTVSWYQQALGQGPQFIFQYYEEEERQRGNFPDRFSGHQFPNYSSELNVNALLLGDSALYLCASSLQGVDGYTFGSGTRLTVV.

V and J are TRBV4-1 and TRBJ2-2, with D maybe TRBD1 (6 bases). The germline CDR1 and CDR2 sequences are MGHRA and YSYEKL. This CDR3 has 16 residues. Trimming left V 3 bases short and J 3 bases short, with 14 bases between. The CDR3 loop is CASSHEQGLDTGELFF. CDR3 coding DNA: TGCGCCAGCAGCCACGAACAGGGATTGGACACCGGGGAGCTGTTTTTT.

The chain has TRBV5-1 and TRBJ1-2; D possibly corresponds to TRBD1 (6 bases). This CDR3 spans 15 amino acids. Trimming removed 5 bases from V and 3 bases from J, with 17 bases in between. Germline lookup yields CDR1 SGHRS and CDR2 YFSETQ. This CDR3 reads CASSSSGGPHYGYTF. As DNA, the CDR3 is TGCGCCAGCAGTTCCTCGGGGGGGCCTCACTATGGCTACACCTTC.

V and J are TRBV14 and TRBJ1-6, with unresolved D. In germline, CDR1 is SGHDN, CDR2 FVKESK. V was trimmed by 1 base and J by 6 bases, leaving 13 bases between them. CDR3 length: 16 residues. In DNA form, the CDR3 reads TGTGCCAGCAGCCAAGGCCGCGGAGGTGGTAATTCACCCCTCCACTTT. Its protein is CASSQGRGGGNSPLHF.

The chain is built from TRBV11-2 and TRBJ2-3; D possibly corresponds to TRBD2 (6 bases). Germline V lookup: CDR1 SGHAT, CDR2 FQNNGV. The V end was cut by 2 bases, the J end by 1 base, with 13 bases between. CDR3 size: 16 residues. The CDR3 here is CASSLKGPSGTDTQYF. CDR3 nucleotides: TGTGCCAGCAGCTTAAAGGGGCCTAGCGGCACAGATACGCAGTATTTT.

The chain joins TRBV5-1 to TRBJ1-5, with no clear D. The length of the CDR3 is 15 residues. Trimming stripped 3 bases from V and 4 bases from J, with 14 bases between. Germline lookup yields CDR1 SGHRS and CDR2 YFSETQ. CDR3 sequence (DNA): TGCGCCAGCAGCTCGGACCGGGGTGTTAATCAGCCCCAGCATTTT. This gives the protein CASSSDRGVNQPQHF.

This clone came up once. The chain employs TRBV6-5 and TRBJ2-3, with D perhaps TRBD2 (5 bases). The CDR3 covers 14 residues. The V gene lost 10 bases and the J gene lost 2 bases, with 16 bases spanning the gap. Germline CDR1 MNHEY, CDR2 SVGAGI. CDR3 in amino acids: CAIMRERYTDTQYF. The CDR3 region has the DNA TGTGCCATCATGAGGGAGAGGTACACAGATACGCAGTATTTT.

V and J are TRBV6-4 and TRBJ1-2, with 9 bases matching TRBD1. V dropped 2 bases and J dropped 5; count of bases not matched to a gene: 6. The CDR3 extends over 15 amino acids. Germline V CDR1 and CDR2: MRHNA, SNTAGT. CDR3 DNA sequence: TGTGCCAGCAGTGACCCCGGGACAGGGCTTTATGGCTACACCTTC. Translated, it gives CASSDPGTGLYGYTF.

The chain uses TRBV28 and TRBJ1-6, with D possibly being TRBD1 (6 bases). The germline V gene encodes CDR1 MDHEN and CDR2 SYDVKM. CDR3 size: 14 residues. Trimming removed 5 bases from V and 9 bases from J, with 14 bases in between. The CDR3 spells CASSRTGKSSPLHF. CDR3 coding DNA: TGTGCCAGCAGTCGTACAGGGAAATCTTCACCCCTCCACTTT.

This sequence joins TRBV29-1 and TRBJ1-1; 8 bases fit TRBD1. The trim removed 4 bases at V and 0 bases at J, leaving 7 bases unmatched. The germline gives CDR1 SQVTM, CDR2 ANQGSEA. This CDR3 is 15 amino acids long. CDR3 sequence: CSVVNARGLNTEAFF. CDR3 in DNA: TGCAGCGTTGTCAACGCCAGGGGGCTGAACACTGAAGCTTTCTTT.

This clone has only one observation. The CDR3 reads CAWSRGGTGELFF. CDR3 nucleotide sequence: TGTGCCTGGAGCCGGGGGGGGACCGGGGAGCTGTTTTTT. This chain uses TRBV30 with TRBJ2-2, with 8 bases fitting TRBD2. J was trimmed by 5 bases and V by 3 bases; bases with no gene match: 2. The CDR3 sequence is 13 residues long. Germline values: CDR1 GTSNPN, CDR2 SVGIG (reference sequence).